This TCR beta chain was captured in a study of T cell responses to AZD1222 COVID-19 vaccine. The V gene's germline CDR1 is MNHEY and CDR2 SMNVEV (reference sequence). Trimming took off 4 bases at V and 7 bases at J, with 28 bases between the two ends. This CDR3 is 18 amino acids long. Clones were sequenced by immunoSEQ multiplex PCR, and TCRdb holds only the in-frame ones, with some missing. This sample has just under 20,000 clones, with approximately 88% found just once. This receptor was identified in an adult who received the AZD1222 COVID-19 vaccine. The sequences come from peripheral blood, collected 28 days after the second AZD1222 dose. V gene TRBV27 combines with J gene TRBJ2-5; D tentatively fits TRBD1 or TRBD2 (6 bases each). The CDR3 bases are TGTGCCAGCAGTTCTAACCACCGGGACAAGTGGGGGGCCTGGACCCAGTACTTC. Its protein product is CASSSNHRDKWGAWTQYF.